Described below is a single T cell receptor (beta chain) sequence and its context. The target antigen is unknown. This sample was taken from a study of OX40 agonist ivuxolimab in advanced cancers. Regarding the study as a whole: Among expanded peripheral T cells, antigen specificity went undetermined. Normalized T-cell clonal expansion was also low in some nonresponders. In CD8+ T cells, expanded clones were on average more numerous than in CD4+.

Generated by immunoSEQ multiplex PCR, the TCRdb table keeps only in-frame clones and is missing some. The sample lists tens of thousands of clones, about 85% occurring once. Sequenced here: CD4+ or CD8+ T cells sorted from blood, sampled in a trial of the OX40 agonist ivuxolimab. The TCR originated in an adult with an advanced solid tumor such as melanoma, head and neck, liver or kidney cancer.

Written as DNA, the CDR3 is TGTGCCAGCAGCACCTACGGACGGGATGAAAAACTGTTTTTT. It translates to CASSTYGRDEKLFF. V usage is TRBV7-9 and J usage is TRBJ1-4; D unclear. This CDR3 has 14 residues. V lost 5 bases, J lost 6 bases, and 13 bases lay in between. Germline V gene data show CDR1 as SEHNR and CDR2 as FQNEAQ (reference sequence).